These 13 T cell receptor beta chains originate from one sample sequenced in a study of cytomegalovirus exposure and HLA in healthy donors. The PCR ran on 60 Vbeta and 13 Jbeta primers. The method was immunoSEQ multiplex PCR; TCRdb's version includes in-frame clones alone and lacks a portion of them. The sample consists of about 110,000 clones, about 75% of them appearing once. Specimen: PBMCs. The receptors come from a man aged 40-49 years in good health and CMV-seronegative.

With regard to this clone: This sample also contains other DNA sequences that code for the same CDR3. This sequence joins TRBV6-1 and TRBJ1-5, with D unresolved. The CDR3 runs 13 residues. Trimming took 5 bases from V and 4 from J, leaving 9 bases between them. Per germline, CDR1 MNHNS and CDR2 SASEGT. Written as DNA, the CDR3 is TGTGCCAGCAGTCCACGGGGAAATCAGCCCCAGCATTTT. This codes for CASSPRGNQPQHF.

V and J are TRBV5-1 and TRBJ2-7; the D gene is possibly TRBD1 (6 bases). The V and J ends lost 0 bases and 7 bases respectively, with 14 bases between them. This CDR3 region has 14 residues. Germline CDR1 SGHRS, CDR2 YFSETQ. The CDR3 DNA is TGCGCCAGCAGCTTGGGGGGTACAGGGCGGGAGCAGTACTTC. Protein sequence: CASSLGGTGREQYF. Full variable domain (missing parts from reference TRBV5-1 and TRBJ2-7): KAGVTQTPRYLIKTRGQQVTLSCSPISGHRSVSWYQQTPGQGLQFLFEYFSETQRNKGNFPGRFSGRQFSNSRSEMNVSTLELGDSALYLCASSLGGTGREQYFGPGTRLTVT.

V is TRBV4-2 and J is TRBJ1-5; D not resolved. Germline-derived CDR1 and CDR2 are LGHNA and YNFKEQ. The CDR3 has 16 residues. V lost 3 bases to trimming and J lost 2 bases, with 14 bases between them. The CDR3 nucleotides read TGTGCCAGCAGCCATCAAACGGTGCTCGGCAATCAGCCCCAGCATTTT. This encodes CASSHQTVLGNQPQHF.

V is TRBV18 and J is TRBJ1-6, with 7 bases fitting TRBD1. Losses at the gene ends were 3 bases for V and 12 bases for J; bases not matched to a gene: 14. The CDR3 contains 16 residues. Germline CDR1 reads KGHSH; CDR2 reads LQKENI. CDR3 in DNA: TGTGCCAGCTCACCGCCACAAACAGGGGCCCTTGGACCCCTCCACTTT. Amino acids: CASSPPQTGALGPLHF.

This clone turned up a few times. This rearrangement joins TRBV10-1 to TRBJ1-3; D uncertain. V was trimmed by 5 bases and J by 1 base, leaving 6 bases between them. This CDR3 contains 13 residues. Germline CDR1 is WNHNN and CDR2 is SYGVQD (reference sequence). DNA for the CDR3: TGCGCCAGCAGTCGAGGATCTGGAAACACCATATATTTT. This codes for CASSRGSGNTIYF.

This chain connects TRBV6-1 to TRBJ1-1; D unclear. Trimming shortened V by 5 bases and J by 3 bases, and 7 bases separated the two germline ends. Germline loops: CDR1 MNHNS, CDR2 SASEGT. CDR3 length: 12 amino acids. CDR3: CASSLDYTEAFF. The CDR3 DNA follows: TGTGCCAGCAGTTTGGACTACACTGAAGCTTTCTTT.

V gene TRBV6-5 combines with J gene TRBJ1-2, with D uncertain. Trimming removed 7 bases at V and 0 bases at J, with 9 bases between. The CDR3 has 13 residues. Germline-derived CDR1 and CDR2 are MNHEY and SVGAGI. CDR3 in amino acids: CASTPGTNYGYTF. The CDR3 DNA reads as TGTGCCAGCACCCCCGGGACTAACTATGGCTACACCTTC.

The chain has TRBV5-1 and TRBJ1-2; 8 positions agree with TRBD1. The trim removed 4 bases at V and 6 bases at J, leaving 14 bases unmatched. This CDR3 has 16 amino acids. In germline, CDR1 is SGHRS, CDR2 YFSETQ. The CDR3 loop reads CASSPFGQGAIDGYTF. CDR3 in DNA: TGCGCCAGCAGCCCTTTTGGCCAGGGGGCAATAGATGGCTACACCTTC.

The V and J genes are TRBV13 and TRBJ2-7, with 9 bases identical to TRBD2. Per germline, CDR1 PRHDT and CDR2 FYEKMQ (reference sequence). This CDR3 contains 15 residues. The trim removed 0 bases at V and 2 bases at J, leaving 2 bases unmatched. The chain's CDR3 is CASSLGAGGTYEQYF. Here the CDR3 DNA reads TGTGCCAGCAGCTTAGGAGCGGGGGGAACCTACGAGCAGTACTTC.

There are a few counts of this clone. The chain is built from TRBV15 and TRBJ2-6; a possible D gene is TRBD2 (6 bases). The germline CDR1 and CDR2 sequences are LNHNV and YYDKDF (reference sequence). The V end was cut by 0 bases, the J end by 12 bases, with 9 bases between. The CDR3 length is 13 residues. This CDR3 is CATSRDLGGVLTF. CDR3 in DNA: TGTGCCACCAGCAGAGATCTGGGGGGCGTCCTGACTTTC. The full variable domain, with the rest looked up from reference TRBV15 and TRBJ2-6, is DAMVIQNPRYQVTQFGKPVTLSCSQTLNHNVMYWYQQKSSQAPKLLFHYYDKDFNNEADTPDNFQSRRPNTSFCFLDIRSPGLGDTAMYLCATSRDLGGVLTFGAGSRLTVL.

The rearrangement uses TRBV11-2 and TRBJ1-6, with D uncertain. This CDR3 has 17 residues. CDR1 and CDR2 from the germline V gene are SGHAT and FQNNGV. Trimming removed 5 bases at V and 2 bases at J, with 16 bases between. CDR3 sequence (DNA): TGTGCCAGCAGCATAATAGGACTGAAGACCTATAATTCACCCCTCCACTTT. Translated: CASSIIGLKTYNSPLHF.

This clone was seen more than once but under ten times. J is TRBJ2-3 and V is TRBV5-6, with 10 bases lining up with TRBD1. Germline V CDR1 and CDR2: SGHDT, YYEEEE. V lost 4 bases, J lost 3 bases, and 8 bases stayed unmatched. This CDR3 contains 16 residues. The CDR3 region has the DNA TGTGCCAGCAGCCACGGACAGGGGGACATAACAGATACGCAGTATTTT. Protein: CASSHGQGDITDTQYF.

The chain has TRBV19 and TRBJ2-3; D possibly corresponds to TRBD2 (5 bases). The germline V and J ends were trimmed by 6 bases and 3 bases, with 13 bases remaining between them. CDR3 length equals 14 residues. Germline CDR1 is LNHDA and CDR2 is SQIVND (reference sequence). CDR3 amino acids: CASSPGSRTDTQYF. The CDR3, as DNA: TGTGCCAGTAGCCCGGGGAGCAGGACAGATACGCAGTATTTT.